These T cell receptor beta chains were read from a single sample in a study of PD-1 and CTLA-4 blockade in melanoma. The assay was immunoSEQ multiplex PCR, and TCRdb's table has in-frame clones only and misses some. The sample lists about 31,000 clones; under 95% were seen once. Sequences were derived from CD8+ T cells from peripheral blood, sampled from a patient given anti-PD-1 treatment. The receptor source for this set is a human donor with melanoma. Each CDR3 is given with its conserved first and last residue. Each record gives: J gene, clone size, D gene, V gene, CDR3 protein, CDR3 DNA. The D gene is left open where the match is weak. Rows give clone size only sometimes, using once, few, many, or a class for an expanded clone.

j_gene: TRBJ1-4; abundance: NA; d_gene: NA; v_gene: TRBV16; CDR3aa: CASSPSSSTEKLFF; CDR3nt: TGTGCCAGCAGCCCCTCGAGCAGTACCGAAAAACTGTTTTTT
j_gene: TRBJ1-2; abundance: NA; d_gene: TRBD1; v_gene: TRBV29-1; CDR3aa: CSAEGQGARGYTF; CDR3nt: TGCAGCGCCGAGGGGCAGGGGGCGCGCGGCTACACCTTC
j_gene: TRBJ2-5; abundance: once; d_gene: NA; v_gene: TRBV28; CDR3aa: CASSTQGWVETQYF; CDR3nt: TGTGCCAGCAGTACGCAGGGGTGGGTGGAGACCCAGTACTTC
j_gene: TRBJ2-5; abundance: NA; d_gene: TRBD1; v_gene: TRBV9; CDR3aa: CASSVGQAEIETQYF; CDR3nt: TGTGCCAGCAGCGTGGGACAGGCGGAAATTGAGACCCAGTACTTC
j_gene: TRBJ1-3; abundance: NA; d_gene: NA; v_gene: TRBV2; CDR3aa: CASSDGYSGNTIYF; CDR3nt: TGTGCCAGCAGTGATGGATACTCTGGAAACACCATATATTTT
j_gene: TRBJ1-2; abundance: NA; d_gene: NA; v_gene: TRBV6-1; CDR3aa: CASSEWEGNYGYTF; CDR3nt: TGTGCCAGCAGTGAATGGGAGGGTAACTATGGCTACACCTTC
j_gene: TRBJ1-1; abundance: NA; d_gene: NA; v_gene: TRBV13; CDR3aa: CASSPTRALGTEAFF; CDR3nt: TGTGCCAGCAGCCCGACTCGGGCCCTTGGGACTGAAGCTTTCTTT
j_gene: TRBJ2-1; abundance: NA; d_gene: NA; v_gene: TRBV5-8; CDR3aa: CASSLRLGDGNEQFF; CDR3nt: TGTGCCAGCAGCTTGAGATTGGGGGATGGGAATGAGCAGTTCTTC
j_gene: TRBJ2-3; abundance: NA; d_gene: NA; v_gene: TRBV29-1; CDR3aa: CSVGQGGRDTQYF; CDR3nt: TGCAGCGTTGGACAGGGAGGTAGGGATACGCAGTATTTT
j_gene: TRBJ1-1; abundance: NA; d_gene: TRBD1; v_gene: TRBV7-9; CDR3aa: CASSLTRDRGETEAFF; CDR3nt: TGTGCCAGCAGCTTGACACGGGACAGGGGAGAGACTGAAGCTTTCTTT
j_gene: TRBJ2-4; abundance: once; d_gene: TRBD1; v_gene: TRBV19; CDR3aa: CASSGTGATKNIQYF; CDR3nt: TGTGCCAGTAGTGGGACAGGGGCTACCAAAAACATTCAGTACTTC
j_gene: TRBJ1-1; abundance: NA; d_gene: NA; v_gene: TRBV2; CDR3aa: CASSRTVGNTEAFF; CDR3nt: TGTGCCAGCAGCCGGACAGTAGGGAACACTGAAGCTTTCTTT
j_gene: TRBJ2-3; abundance: NA; d_gene: NA; v_gene: TRBV4-2; CDR3aa: CASSLEPGGTDTQYF; CDR3nt: TGTGCCAGCAGCCTGGAGCCCGGGGGCACAGATACGCAGTATTTT
j_gene: TRBJ2-7; abundance: NA; d_gene: TRBD1; v_gene: TRBV9; CDR3aa: CASSVEQGQGFDEQYF; CDR3nt: TGTGCCAGCAGCGTAGAACAGGGACAGGGGTTCGACGAGCAGTACTTC
j_gene: TRBJ1-2; abundance: NA; d_gene: NA; v_gene: TRBV3-1/TRBV3-2; CDR3aa: CASSQEPQVDGYTF; CDR3nt: TGTGCCAGCAGCCAAGAGCCGCAGGTTGATGGCTACACCTTC
j_gene: TRBJ1-2; abundance: NA; d_gene: TRBD1; v_gene: TRBV4-1; CDR3aa: CASSSGQGLYGYTF; CDR3nt: TGCGCCAGCAGCTCTGGACAGGGACTCTATGGCTACACCTTC
j_gene: TRBJ1-2; abundance: NA; d_gene: NA; v_gene: TRBV28; CDR3aa: CASSFGEGEGYTF; CDR3nt: TGTGCCAGCAGTTTCGGGGAAGGAGAAGGCTACACCTTC
j_gene: TRBJ1-1; abundance: NA; d_gene: NA; v_gene: TRBV5-1; CDR3aa: CASSVYGPGTEAFF; CDR3nt: TGCGCCAGCAGCGTCTACGGGCCAGGCACTGAAGCTTTCTTT
j_gene: TRBJ1-1; abundance: NA; d_gene: NA; v_gene: TRBV7-6; CDR3aa: CASSFFVPDHPEDNTEAFF; CDR3nt: TGTGCCAGCAGCTTTTTTGTTCCTGACCACCCGGAGGATAACACTGAAGCTTTCTTT
j_gene: TRBJ1-4; abundance: NA; d_gene: NA; v_gene: TRBV4-1; CDR3aa: CASSPSSWSLNEKLFF; CDR3nt: TGCGCCAGCAGCCCGAGTAGCTGGAGTCTAAATGAAAAACTGTTTTTT
j_gene: TRBJ2-1; abundance: NA; d_gene: TRBD1; v_gene: TRBV4-2; CDR3aa: CASSTIDRAGNEQFF; CDR3nt: TGTGCCAGCTCCACCATCGACAGGGCGGGCAATGAGCAGTTCTTC
j_gene: TRBJ2-2; abundance: NA; d_gene: TRBD1; v_gene: TRBV25-1; CDR3aa: CASSEYGTRQGFVGELFF; CDR3nt: TGTGCCAGCAGTGAATACGGGACCCGACAGGGGTTTGTCGGGGAGCTGTTTTTT
j_gene: TRBJ1-2; abundance: NA; d_gene: TRBD1; v_gene: TRBV11-2; CDR3aa: CASSLEGAQGYTF; CDR3nt: TGTGCCAGCAGCTTGGAGGGGGCGCAGGGCTACACCTTC
j_gene: TRBJ1-5; abundance: NA; d_gene: NA; v_gene: TRBV15; CDR3aa: CATSRDISNQPQHF; CDR3nt: TGTGCCACCAGCAGAGATATTAGCAATCAGCCCCAGCATTTT
j_gene: TRBJ2-3; abundance: NA; d_gene: TRBD1; v_gene: TRBV18; CDR3aa: CASSPTGAEVSTDTQYF; CDR3nt: TGTGCCAGCTCACCTACAGGGGCGGAGGTGAGCACAGATACGCAGTATTTT
j_gene: TRBJ1-1; abundance: NA; d_gene: NA; v_gene: TRBV12-3/TRBV12-4; CDR3aa: CASSLDLEPEAFF; CDR3nt: TGTGCCAGCAGTTTAGACCTCGAGCCTGAAGCTTTCTTT
j_gene: TRBJ2-5; abundance: NA; d_gene: NA; v_gene: TRBV4-1; CDR3aa: CASSPLTGWETQYF; CDR3nt: TGCGCCAGCAGCCCGCTGACAGGATGGGAGACCCAGTACTTC
j_gene: TRBJ1-5; abundance: NA; d_gene: NA; v_gene: TRBV5-1; CDR3aa: CARGRRSNQPQHF; CDR3nt: TGCGCCAGGGGGCGGAGGAGCAATCAGCCCCAGCATTTT
j_gene: TRBJ1-3; abundance: NA; d_gene: NA; v_gene: TRBV25-1; CDR3aa: CATSSVMDLSGNTIYF; CDR3nt: TGTGCCACCTCGTCGGTTATGGACCTCTCTGGAAACACCATATATTTT
j_gene: TRBJ2-5; abundance: NA; d_gene: NA; v_gene: TRBV4-2; CDR3aa: CASSQDPGAGETQYF; CDR3nt: TGTGCCAGCAGCCAAGACCCAGGGGCGGGGGAGACCCAGTACTTC
j_gene: TRBJ2-2; abundance: NA; d_gene: NA; v_gene: TRBV19; CDR3aa: CASIGTPTHGELFF; CDR3nt: TGTGCCAGCATCGGGACTCCTACACACGGGGAGCTGTTTTTT
j_gene: TRBJ2-7; abundance: NA; d_gene: TRBD1; v_gene: TRBV5-4; CDR3aa: CASSPGQGAYEQYF; CDR3nt: TGTGCCAGCAGCCCGGGACAGGGGGCCTACGAGCAGTACTTC
j_gene: TRBJ2-7; abundance: once; d_gene: TRBD2; v_gene: TRBV30; CDR3aa: CAWSEKIAGEQYF; CDR3nt: TGTGCCTGGAGTGAGAAAATAGCGGGGGAGCAGTACTTC
j_gene: TRBJ1-6; abundance: NA; d_gene: TRBD1; v_gene: TRBV27; CDR3aa: CASSFQGAGAYNSPLHF; CDR3nt: TGTGCCAGCAGTTTCCAGGGGGCGGGTGCCTATAATTCACCCCTCCACTTT
j_gene: TRBJ2-5; abundance: NA; d_gene: TRBD2; v_gene: TRBV19; CDR3aa: CASSIGASGQETQYF; CDR3nt: TGTGCCAGTAGTATAGGGGCTAGCGGCCAAGAGACCCAGTACTTC
j_gene: TRBJ1-1; abundance: NA; d_gene: NA; v_gene: TRBV15; CDR3aa: CATQGFGADTEAFF; CDR3nt: TGTGCCACTCAGGGGTTTGGTGCGGACACTGAAGCTTTCTTT
j_gene: TRBJ2-5; abundance: NA; d_gene: NA; v_gene: TRBV12-3/TRBV12-4; CDR3aa: CASSPPEGETQYF; CDR3nt: TGTGCCAGCAGTCCCCCAGAAGGAGAGACCCAGTACTTC
j_gene: TRBJ2-1; abundance: NA; d_gene: TRBD2; v_gene: TRBV28; CDR3aa: CATGGAGYNEQFF; CDR3nt: TGTGCCACCGGGGGGGCTGGCTACAATGAGCAGTTCTTC
j_gene: TRBJ1-5; abundance: NA; d_gene: TRBD1; v_gene: TRBV18; CDR3aa: CASSPQGGQPQHF; CDR3nt: TGTGCCAGCTCACCTCAGGGGGGTCAGCCCCAGCATTTT
j_gene: TRBJ1-4; abundance: NA; d_gene: NA; v_gene: TRBV3-1/TRBV3-2; CDR3aa: CASSLAREEKLFF; CDR3nt: TGTGCCAGCAGCCTAGCACGGGAGGAAAAACTGTTTTTT
j_gene: TRBJ1-2; abundance: NA; d_gene: NA; v_gene: TRBV29-1; CDR3aa: CSVETGTVAYTF; CDR3nt: TGCAGCGTTGAAACGGGGACCGTGGCCTACACCTTC
j_gene: TRBJ2-7; abundance: NA; d_gene: NA; v_gene: TRBV6-1; CDR3aa: CASSEPMWRATYEQYF; CDR3nt: TGTGCCAGCAGTGAACCTATGTGGAGGGCGACCTACGAGCAGTACTTC
j_gene: TRBJ2-3; abundance: NA; d_gene: TRBD1; v_gene: TRBV19; CDR3aa: CASSRLSGTGNTHTQYF; CDR3nt: TGTGCCAGTAGTCGTCTATCCGGGACAGGGAATACTCATACGCAGTATTTT
j_gene: TRBJ1-1; abundance: NA; d_gene: TRBD1; v_gene: TRBV7-9; CDR3aa: CASSLNRGNMNTEAFF; CDR3nt: TGTGCCAGCAGCTTAAACAGGGGAAATATGAACACTGAAGCTTTCTTT
j_gene: TRBJ2-3; abundance: NA; d_gene: NA; v_gene: TRBV9; CDR3aa: CASSARLTDTQYF; CDR3nt: TGTGCCAGCAGCGCACGTCTGACAGATACGCAGTATTTT
j_gene: TRBJ2-7; abundance: NA; d_gene: NA; v_gene: TRBV2; CDR3aa: CASSERVGDWYEQYF; CDR3nt: TGTGCCAGCAGTGAAAGGGTAGGGGACTGGTACGAGCAGTACTTC
j_gene: TRBJ1-4; abundance: few; d_gene: NA; v_gene: TRBV3-1/TRBV3-2; CDR3aa: CASSQGEGGFEKLFF; CDR3nt: TGTGCCAGCAGCCAGGGCGAAGGGGGATTTGAAAAACTGTTTTTT
j_gene: TRBJ2-1; abundance: once; d_gene: NA; v_gene: TRBV28; CDR3aa: CASSLNSDSYNEQFF; CDR3nt: TGTGCCAGCAGTTTAAATTCGGACAGTTACAATGAGCAGTTCTTC
j_gene: TRBJ2-5; abundance: once; d_gene: NA; v_gene: TRBV5-1; CDR3aa: CASSLEAFETFGETQYF; CDR3nt: TGCGCCAGCAGCTTGGAGGCGTTCGAAACCTTTGGAGAGACCCAGTACTTC
j_gene: TRBJ2-7; abundance: NA; d_gene: NA; v_gene: TRBV5-4; CDR3aa: CASSSRDGDYEQYF; CDR3nt: TGTGCCAGCAGCTCCCGGGACGGGGACTACGAGCAGTACTTC
j_gene: TRBJ2-5; abundance: NA; d_gene: TRBD2; v_gene: TRBV27; CDR3aa: CASSLAGTSGETQYF; CDR3nt: TGTGCCAGCAGTCTGGCCGGGACTAGCGGTGAGACCCAGTACTTC
j_gene: TRBJ2-1; abundance: NA; d_gene: NA; v_gene: TRBV3-1/TRBV3-2; CDR3aa: CASSQDQGTESYNEQFF; CDR3nt: TGTGCCAGCAGCCAAGATCAAGGGACCGAATCCTACAATGAGCAGTTCTTC
j_gene: TRBJ2-5; abundance: NA; d_gene: TRBD2; v_gene: TRBV28; CDR3aa: CASTLGLAGETQYF; CDR3nt: TGTGCCAGCACTCTGGGACTAGCGGGGGAGACCCAGTACTTC
j_gene: TRBJ1-6; abundance: NA; d_gene: TRBD1; v_gene: TRBV6-1; CDR3aa: CASGGVTGYLSDSPLHF; CDR3nt: TGTGCCAGCGGTGGAGTGACAGGGTACCTCTCGGATTCACCCCTCCACTTT
j_gene: TRBJ1-5; abundance: once; d_gene: NA; v_gene: TRBV28; CDR3aa: CASSLENQPQHF; CDR3nt: TGTGCCAGCAGTTTAGAAAATCAGCCCCAGCATTTT
j_gene: TRBJ1-2; abundance: NA; d_gene: NA; v_gene: TRBV11-2; CDR3aa: CASSSPPISNYGYTF; CDR3nt: TGTGCCAGCAGCTCCCCCCCCATCTCTAACTATGGCTACACCTTC